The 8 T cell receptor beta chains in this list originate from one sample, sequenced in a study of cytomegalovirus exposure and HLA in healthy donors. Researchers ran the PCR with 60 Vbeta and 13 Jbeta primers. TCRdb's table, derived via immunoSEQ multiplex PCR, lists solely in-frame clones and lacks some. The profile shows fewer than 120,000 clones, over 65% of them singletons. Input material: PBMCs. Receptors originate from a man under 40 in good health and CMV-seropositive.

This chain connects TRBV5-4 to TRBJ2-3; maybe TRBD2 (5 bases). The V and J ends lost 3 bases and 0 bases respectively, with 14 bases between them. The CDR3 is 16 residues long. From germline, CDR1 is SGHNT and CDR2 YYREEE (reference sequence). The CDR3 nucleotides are TGTGCCAGCAGCTCAGTGGAGGCCCCTAGCACAGATACGCAGTATTTT. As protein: CASSSVEAPSTDTQYF.

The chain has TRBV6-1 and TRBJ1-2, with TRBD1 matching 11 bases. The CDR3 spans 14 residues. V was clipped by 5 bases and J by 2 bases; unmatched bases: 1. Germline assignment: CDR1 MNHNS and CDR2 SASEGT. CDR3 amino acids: CASSRDRGNYGYTF. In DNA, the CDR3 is TGTGCCAGCAGTCGGGACAGGGGGAACTATGGCTACACCTTC.

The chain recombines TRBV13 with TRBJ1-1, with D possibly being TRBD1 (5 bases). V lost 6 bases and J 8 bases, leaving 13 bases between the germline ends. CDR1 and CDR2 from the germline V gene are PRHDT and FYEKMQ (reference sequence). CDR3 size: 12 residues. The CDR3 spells CASSTSPGEAFF. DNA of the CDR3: TGTGCCAGCAGTACCTCCCCAGGGGAAGCTTTCTTT. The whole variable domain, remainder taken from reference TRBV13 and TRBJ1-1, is AAGVIQSPRHLIKEKRETATLKCYPIPRHDTVYWYQQGPGQDPQFLISFYEKMQSDKGSIPDRFSAQQFSDYHSELNMSSLELGDSALYFCASSTSPGEAFFGQGTRLTVV.

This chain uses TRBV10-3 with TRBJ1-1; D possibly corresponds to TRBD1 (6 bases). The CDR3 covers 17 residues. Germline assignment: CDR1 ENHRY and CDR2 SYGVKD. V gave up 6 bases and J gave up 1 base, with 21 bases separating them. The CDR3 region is CAISERMPGHSNTEAFF. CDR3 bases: TGTGCCATCAGCGAAAGGATGCCGGGACATTCGAACACTGAAGCTTTCTTT.

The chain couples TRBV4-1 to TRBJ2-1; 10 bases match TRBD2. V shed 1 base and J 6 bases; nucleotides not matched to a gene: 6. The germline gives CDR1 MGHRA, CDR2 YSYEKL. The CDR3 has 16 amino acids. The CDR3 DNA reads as TGCGCCAGCAGCCAAGTCGGGCTAGCGGGGGCCAATGAGCAGTTCTTC. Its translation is CASSQVGLAGANEQFF.

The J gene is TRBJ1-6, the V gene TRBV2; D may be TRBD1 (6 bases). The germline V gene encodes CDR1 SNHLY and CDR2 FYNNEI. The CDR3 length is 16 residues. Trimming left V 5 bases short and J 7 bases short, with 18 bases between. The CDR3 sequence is CASSTQRPGDNSPLHF. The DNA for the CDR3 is TGTGCCAGCAGTACCCAAAGACCAGGGGACAATTCACCCCTCCACTTT.

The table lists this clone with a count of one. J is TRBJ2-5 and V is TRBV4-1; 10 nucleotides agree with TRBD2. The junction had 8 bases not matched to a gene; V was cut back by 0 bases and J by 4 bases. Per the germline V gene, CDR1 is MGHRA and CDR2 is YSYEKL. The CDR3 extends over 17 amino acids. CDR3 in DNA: TGCGCCAGCAGCCAAGAGGGGAGCGGGGGGGGACCAGAGACCCAGTACTTC. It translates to CASSQEGSGGGPETQYF.

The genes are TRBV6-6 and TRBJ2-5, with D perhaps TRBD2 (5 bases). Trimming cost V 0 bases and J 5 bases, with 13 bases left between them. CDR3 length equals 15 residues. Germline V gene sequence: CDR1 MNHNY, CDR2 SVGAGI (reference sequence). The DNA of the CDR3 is TGTGCCAGCAGTTACTCCTCTCTAGCTGGGGAGACCCAGTACTTC. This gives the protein CASSYSSLAGETQYF.